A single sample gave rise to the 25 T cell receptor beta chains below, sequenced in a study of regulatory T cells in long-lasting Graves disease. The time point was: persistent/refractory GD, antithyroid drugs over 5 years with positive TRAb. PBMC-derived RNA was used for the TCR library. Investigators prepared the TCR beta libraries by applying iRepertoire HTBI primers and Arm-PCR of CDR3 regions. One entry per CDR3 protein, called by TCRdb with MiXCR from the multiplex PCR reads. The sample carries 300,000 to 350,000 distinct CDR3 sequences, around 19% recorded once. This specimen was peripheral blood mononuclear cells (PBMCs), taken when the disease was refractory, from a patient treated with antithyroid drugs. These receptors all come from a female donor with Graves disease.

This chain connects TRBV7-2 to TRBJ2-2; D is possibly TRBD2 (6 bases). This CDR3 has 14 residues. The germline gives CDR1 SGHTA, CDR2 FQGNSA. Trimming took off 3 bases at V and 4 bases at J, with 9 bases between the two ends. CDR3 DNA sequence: TGTGCCAGCAGCTTGGGACTTATCACCGGGGAGCTGTTTTTT. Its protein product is CASSLGLITGELFF.

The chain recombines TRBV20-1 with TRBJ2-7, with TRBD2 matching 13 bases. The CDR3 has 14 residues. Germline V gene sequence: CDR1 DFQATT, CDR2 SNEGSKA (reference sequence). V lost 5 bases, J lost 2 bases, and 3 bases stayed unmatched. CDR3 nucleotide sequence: TGCAGTGCTGGGACTAGCGGGGACCCCTACGAGCAGTACTTC. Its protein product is CSAGTSGDPYEQYF.

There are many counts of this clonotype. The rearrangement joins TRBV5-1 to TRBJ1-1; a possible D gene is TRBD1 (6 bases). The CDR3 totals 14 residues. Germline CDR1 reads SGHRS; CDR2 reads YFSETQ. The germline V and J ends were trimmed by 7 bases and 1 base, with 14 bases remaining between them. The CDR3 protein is CASCLTGENTEAFF. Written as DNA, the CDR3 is TGCGCCAGCTGTCTGACAGGAGAGAACACTGAAGCTTTCTTT. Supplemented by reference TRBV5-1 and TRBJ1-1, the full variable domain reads KAGVTQTPRYLIKTRGQQVTLSCSPISGHRSVSWYQQTPGQGLQFLFEYFSETQRNKGNFPGRFSGRQFSNSRSEMNVSTLELGDSALYLCASCLTGENTEAFFGQGTRLTVV.

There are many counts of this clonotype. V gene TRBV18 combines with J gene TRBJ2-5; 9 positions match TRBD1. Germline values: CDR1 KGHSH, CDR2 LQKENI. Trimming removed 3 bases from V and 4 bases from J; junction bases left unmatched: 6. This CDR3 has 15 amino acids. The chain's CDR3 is CASSPIGGQGETQYF. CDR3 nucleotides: TGTGCCAGCTCACCGATCGGGGGACAGGGAGAGACCCAGTACTTC.

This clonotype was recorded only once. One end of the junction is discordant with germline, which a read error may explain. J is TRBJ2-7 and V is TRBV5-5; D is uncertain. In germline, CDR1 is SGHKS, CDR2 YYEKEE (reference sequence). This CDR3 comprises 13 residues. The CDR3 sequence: CASSADGSCEQYF. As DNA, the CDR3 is TGTGCCAGCAGCGCGGACGGCTCCTGCGAGCAGTACTTC.

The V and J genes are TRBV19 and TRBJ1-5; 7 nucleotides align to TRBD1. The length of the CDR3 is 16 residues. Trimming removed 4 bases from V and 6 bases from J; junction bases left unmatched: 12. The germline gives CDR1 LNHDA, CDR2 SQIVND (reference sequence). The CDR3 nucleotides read TGTGCCAGTAGTAGTCGCGACAGGGCGGTAGGTCAGCCCCAGCATTTT. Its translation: CASSSRDRAVGQPQHF.

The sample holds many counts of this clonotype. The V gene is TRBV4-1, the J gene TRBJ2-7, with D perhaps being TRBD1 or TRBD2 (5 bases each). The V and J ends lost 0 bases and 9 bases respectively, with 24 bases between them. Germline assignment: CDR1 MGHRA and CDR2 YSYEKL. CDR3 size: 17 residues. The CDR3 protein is CASSQDVAQGVSDGQYF. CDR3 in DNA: TGCGCCAGCAGCCAAGATGTGGCGCAGGGAGTCTCCGACGGGCAGTACTTC.

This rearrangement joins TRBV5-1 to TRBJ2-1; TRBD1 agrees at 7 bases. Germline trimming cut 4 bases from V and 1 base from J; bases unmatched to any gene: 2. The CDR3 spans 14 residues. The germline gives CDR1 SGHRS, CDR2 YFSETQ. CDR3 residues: CASSPGGSYNEQFF. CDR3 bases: TGCGCCAGCAGCCCAGGGGGTTCCTACAATGAGCAGTTCTTC.

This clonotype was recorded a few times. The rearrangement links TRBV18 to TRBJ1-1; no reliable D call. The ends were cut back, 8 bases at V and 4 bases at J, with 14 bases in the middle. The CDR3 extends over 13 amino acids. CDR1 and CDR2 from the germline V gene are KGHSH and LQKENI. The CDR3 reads CASQSSWGTEAFF. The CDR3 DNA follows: TGTGCCAGCCAATCTTCCTGGGGCACTGAAGCTTTCTTT.

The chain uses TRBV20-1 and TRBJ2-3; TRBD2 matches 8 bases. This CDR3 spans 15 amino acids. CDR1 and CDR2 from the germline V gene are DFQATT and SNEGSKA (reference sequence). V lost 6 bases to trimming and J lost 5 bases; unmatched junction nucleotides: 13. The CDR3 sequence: CSAQLRGGLGDTQYF. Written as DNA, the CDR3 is TGCAGTGCCCAACTCCGGGGGGGCCTTGGAGATACGCAGTATTTT.

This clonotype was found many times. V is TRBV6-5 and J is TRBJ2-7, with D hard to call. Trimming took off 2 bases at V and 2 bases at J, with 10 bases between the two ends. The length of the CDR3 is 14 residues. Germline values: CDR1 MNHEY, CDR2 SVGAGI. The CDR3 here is CASSYRNRPYEQYF. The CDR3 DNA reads TGTGCCAGCAGTTACCGGAACCGCCCCTACGAGCAGTACTTC.

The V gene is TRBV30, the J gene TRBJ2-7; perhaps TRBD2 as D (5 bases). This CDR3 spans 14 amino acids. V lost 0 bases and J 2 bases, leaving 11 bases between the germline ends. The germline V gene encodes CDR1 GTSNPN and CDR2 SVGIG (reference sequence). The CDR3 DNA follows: TGTGCCTGGAGTGTACGGTTGGAGGCCTACGAGCAGTACTTC. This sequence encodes CAWSVRLEAYEQYF.

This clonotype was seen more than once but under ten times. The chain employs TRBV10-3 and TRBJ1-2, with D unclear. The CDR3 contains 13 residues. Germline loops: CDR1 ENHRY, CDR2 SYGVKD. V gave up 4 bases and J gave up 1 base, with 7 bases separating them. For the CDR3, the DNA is TGTGCCATCAGTGTTGGGAATAACTATGGCTACACCTTC. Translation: CAISVGNNYGYTF.

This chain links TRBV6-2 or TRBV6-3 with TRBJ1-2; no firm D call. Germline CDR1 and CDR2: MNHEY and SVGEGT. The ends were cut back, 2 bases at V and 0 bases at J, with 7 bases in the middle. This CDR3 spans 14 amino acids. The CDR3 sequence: CASSYGTSNYGYTF. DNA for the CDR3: TGTGCCAGCAGTTACGGCACCTCTAACTATGGCTACACCTTC.

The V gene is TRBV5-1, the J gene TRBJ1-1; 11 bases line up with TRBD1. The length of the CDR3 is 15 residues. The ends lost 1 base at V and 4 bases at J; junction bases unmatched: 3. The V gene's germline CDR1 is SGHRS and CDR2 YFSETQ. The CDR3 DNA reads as TGCGCCAGCAGCTTGATCGGACAGGGGGCCACTGAAGCTTTCTTT. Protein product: CASSLIGQGATEAFF.

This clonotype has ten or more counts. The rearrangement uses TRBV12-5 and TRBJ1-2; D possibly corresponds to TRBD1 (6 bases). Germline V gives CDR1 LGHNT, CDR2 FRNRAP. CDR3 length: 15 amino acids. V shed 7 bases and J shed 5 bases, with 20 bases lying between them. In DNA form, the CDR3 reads TGTGCTAGTGCCCTGGAACCGGGACATAGGTATGGCTACACCTTC. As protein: CASALEPGHRYGYTF.

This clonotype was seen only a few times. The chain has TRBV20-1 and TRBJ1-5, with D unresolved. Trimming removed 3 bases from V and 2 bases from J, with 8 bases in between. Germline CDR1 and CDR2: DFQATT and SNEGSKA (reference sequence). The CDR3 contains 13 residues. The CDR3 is CSARGLGNQPQHF. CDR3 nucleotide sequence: TGCAGTGCTAGGGGCCTCGGCAATCAGCCCCAGCATTTT.

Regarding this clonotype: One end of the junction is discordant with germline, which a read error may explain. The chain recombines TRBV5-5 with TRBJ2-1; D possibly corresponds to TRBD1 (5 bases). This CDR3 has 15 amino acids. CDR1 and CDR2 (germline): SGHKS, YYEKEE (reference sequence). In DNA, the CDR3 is TGCGCCAGCAGCTCCACAGGCGCGTCCTACAATGAGCAGTTCTTC. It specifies CASSSTGASYNEQFF.

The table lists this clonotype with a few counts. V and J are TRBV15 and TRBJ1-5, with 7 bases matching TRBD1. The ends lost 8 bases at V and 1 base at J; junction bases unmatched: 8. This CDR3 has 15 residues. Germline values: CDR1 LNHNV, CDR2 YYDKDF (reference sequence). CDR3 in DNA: TGTGCCACCGCAGGGGGGCCCAGGAGCAATCAGCCCCAGCATTTT. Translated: CATAGGPRSNQPQHF.

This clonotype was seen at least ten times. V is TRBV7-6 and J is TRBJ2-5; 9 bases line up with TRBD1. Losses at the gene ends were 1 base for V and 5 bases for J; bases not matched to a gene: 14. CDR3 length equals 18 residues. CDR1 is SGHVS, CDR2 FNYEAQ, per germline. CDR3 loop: CASSLDNRDRAARETQYF. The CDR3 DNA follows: TGTGCCAGCAGCTTAGACAACCGGGACAGGGCAGCTCGTGAGACCCAGTACTTC. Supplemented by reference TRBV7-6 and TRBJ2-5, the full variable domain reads GAGVSQSPRYKVTKRGQDVALRCDPISGHVSLYWYRQALGQGPEFLTYFNYEAQQDKSGLPNDRFSAERPEGSISTLTIQRTEQRDSAMYRCASSLDNRDRAARETQYFGPGTRLLVL.

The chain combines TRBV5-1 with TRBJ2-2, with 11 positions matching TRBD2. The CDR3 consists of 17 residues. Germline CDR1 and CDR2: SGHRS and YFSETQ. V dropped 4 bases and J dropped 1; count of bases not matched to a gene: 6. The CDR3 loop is CASSPHSGGVNTGELFF. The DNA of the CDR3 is TGCGCCAGCAGCCCCCATAGCGGGGGGGTGAACACCGGGGAGCTGTTTTTT.

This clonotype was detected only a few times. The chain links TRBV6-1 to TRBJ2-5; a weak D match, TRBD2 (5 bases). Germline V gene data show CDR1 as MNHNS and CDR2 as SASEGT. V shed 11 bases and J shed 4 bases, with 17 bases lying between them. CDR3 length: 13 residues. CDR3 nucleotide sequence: TGTGCCGGCGCCGTAGGAGGAGGAGAGACCCAGTACTTC. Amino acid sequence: CAGAVGGGETQYF.

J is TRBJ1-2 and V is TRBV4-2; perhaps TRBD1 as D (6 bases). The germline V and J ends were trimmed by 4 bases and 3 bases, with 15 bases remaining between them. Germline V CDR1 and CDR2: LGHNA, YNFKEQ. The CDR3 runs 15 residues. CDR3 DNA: TGTGCCAGCAGCCCGTCAGGGGATACCCACTATGGCTACACCTTC. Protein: CASSPSGDTHYGYTF.

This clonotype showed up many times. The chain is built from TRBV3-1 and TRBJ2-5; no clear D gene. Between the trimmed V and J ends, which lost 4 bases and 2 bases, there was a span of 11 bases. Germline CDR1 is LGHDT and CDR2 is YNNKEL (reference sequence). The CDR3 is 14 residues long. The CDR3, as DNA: TGTGCCAGCAGCCCCGACCGATGGCAAGAGACCCAGTACTTC. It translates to CASSPDRWQETQYF.

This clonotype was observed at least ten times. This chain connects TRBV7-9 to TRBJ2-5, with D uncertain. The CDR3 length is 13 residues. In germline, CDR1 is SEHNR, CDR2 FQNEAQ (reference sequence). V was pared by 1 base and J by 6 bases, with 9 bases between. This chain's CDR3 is CASSLDARQTQYF. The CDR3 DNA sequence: TGTGCCAGCAGCTTAGATGCCAGACAGACCCAGTACTTC.